This TCR beta chain was sequenced for a study of blood T cell repertoires in COVID-19 (TCRdb year 2020). About the study as a whole: The collaborator samples originated in the United States, Italy and Spain and spanned the acute and convalescent phases of COVID-19. The prospective study material was composed of cDNA or gDNA derived from T cells, B-cell-depleted T cells, or PBMCs. Subjects who had been exposed to COVID-19, were actively infected with it, or had recovered from it provided the deeply sampled blood TCRbeta repertoires that made up the dataset. The repertoires were made available in a free public database intended to serve as a resource for research on the immune response to SARS-CoV-2. The samples were drawn from the first 160 participants of the ongoing ImmuneRACE study and from 1,254 subjects provided by 6 global collaborators. A de-identified subject ID, COVID-19 status, age in years and sex were almost always included in the sample metadata. Where HLA class I and class II types were available, the types were taken from metadata supplied by the sample provider, not from assay-based typing.

With respect to this clone: What antigen it recognizes has not been identified. There are no base qualities to consult, and no much larger clone falls within one base.

What the research found in general, with its limitations: How much clinical and demographic metadata was included differed by source and by participant, and the metadata was provided uncurated.

One collaborating source in Seattle enrolled patients while the patients were actively infected and followed the patients over time throughout the course of disease. Collaborating institutions collected whole blood in K2EDTA tubes following their own protocols. For TCRbeta analysis, collaborators shipped samples in one of three forms: frozen whole blood, isolated PBMCs, or DNA extracted from either of those sample types. The immunoSEQ Assay, a bias-controlled multiplex PCR, was used to amplify TCRbeta CDR3 regions from genomic DNA. On the authors' methods: The number of nucleated cells in each sample was estimated by amplification of reference gene primers within the assay. To quantify the absolute abundance of each unique TCRbeta CDR3 rearrangement, sequence reads were collapsed and filtered. For each sample, productive Simpson clonality was calculated as the square root of Simpson's diversity index over productive rearrangements. Not all clones reach the TCRdb copy of this immuneACCESS table, which keeps in-frame sequences only. Checked studies attribute under half of the gap to unresolved V genes and leave the rest unexplained. V and J calls and clone size are copied from that table; D and trimming were computed from the DNA. This sample has over 200,000 clones in its table, and more than 85% of those were observed once. 0.7% to 0.85% of the sample is in the top ten clones.

The CDR3, cysteine through phenylalanine, is 13 amino acids long. The only DNA kept is the CDR3, 39 bases in frame from the first base. From a lookup of the germline V gene (reference sequence), CDR1 and CDR2 are SGHNT and YYREEE. V ends up 4 bases short and J 5 bases short, with an unmatched junction base count of 5. Recombination connected TRBV5-4 to TRBJ2-7, with 8 junctional bases fitting TRBD1. The source of this sequence is a man aged 55 to 69 with COVID-19, enrolled during active disease. The source material was peripheral blood. Here the CDR3 is given as CASSGQQGDEQYF. In nucleotides, the sequence is TGTGCCAGCAGCGGGCAACAGGGGGACGAGCAGTACTTC.